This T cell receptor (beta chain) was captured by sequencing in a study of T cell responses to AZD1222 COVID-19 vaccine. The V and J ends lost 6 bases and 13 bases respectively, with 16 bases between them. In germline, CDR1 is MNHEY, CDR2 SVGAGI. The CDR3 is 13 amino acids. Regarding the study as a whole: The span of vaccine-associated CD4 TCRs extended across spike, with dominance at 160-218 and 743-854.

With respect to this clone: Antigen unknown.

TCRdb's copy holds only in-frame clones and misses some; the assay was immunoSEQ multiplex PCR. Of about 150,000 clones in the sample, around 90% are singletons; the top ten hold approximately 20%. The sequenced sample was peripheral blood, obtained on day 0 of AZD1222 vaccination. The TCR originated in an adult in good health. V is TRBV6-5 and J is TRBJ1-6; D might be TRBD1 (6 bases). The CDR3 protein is CASRSLTQGPLHF. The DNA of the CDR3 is TGTGCCAGCAGGTCACTCACGCAGGGGCCCCTCCACTTT.